This T cell receptor beta chain originates from a study of cytomegalovirus exposure and HLA in healthy donors (dated by TCRdb to the late 2010s). In the study overall: In an earlier analysis of 587 of the donors, roughly 300 Gb of sequence data and about 110 million unique TCR beta sequences from about 179 million T cells were reported. In the later analysis, no new phenotypic data were used to find candidate immune exposures; instead, reliance was placed on TCR beta sequences and their occurrence across donors. In an earlier analysis of 550 to 700 of the donors, high-throughput TCR beta sequencing was used to judge whether each TCR beta V gene segment behaved as functional or pseudogenic. A later analysis re-analyzed previously published TCR beta repertoires from hundreds of donors and added high-resolution HLA genotyping to study TCR occurrence patterns. High-throughput TCR immunosequencing, statistical association of individual TCRs with disease status, and machine learning were combined to predict cytomegalovirus infection status. Using immunosequencing, the study profiled T cell repertoires from fewer than 700 subjects and related those repertoires to cytomegalovirus serostatus. An early release covering 500 to 750 HLA-typed donors comprised approximately 300 gigabases of sequencing data and some 79 million unique TCR sequences. Genome-wide SNP genotypes for about 55% of the 666 donors were used in a later genetic analysis, which treated that subset as a discovery cohort. The study aimed to test whether cataloging public T cell receptors could reveal signatures of past pathogen exposure. Because of strong linkage in the cohort, five DR-DQ haplotypes were treated as single units for association and clustering. All discovery cohort repertoires had been generated on a single sequencing platform. A separate validation cohort of 100 to 150 different subjects was used in addition to the roughly 700-subject first cohort. Among 350 to 400 genotyped donors of the cohort, an average of approximately 230,000 unique TCR beta nucleotide sequences were sequenced per donor, around 18% of them non-productive. Of the roughly 400 genotyped donors, roughly 76% were placed in the genetic ancestry cluster associated with self-reported Caucasian donors. Donor age, sex, ethnicity and CMV serostatus were collected together with the repertoire data. Typing coverage varied by locus: roughly 620-640 donors for A, B, C, DRB1 and DQB1; roughly 500 for DQA1; more than 600 for DPA1; approximately 450 for DPB1. Class I and class II HLA loci were covered by the typing at four-digit resolution. Beyond this particular receptor, the publication reports: The authors suggested that the approach could potentially be extended to other disease states and immunological phenotypes. A few of the identified cytomegalovirus-associated TCR beta chains were confirmed in vitro to be specific for cytomegalovirus antigens. In both the original and validation cohorts, the classifier was reported to diagnose cytomegalovirus status with high specificity and sensitivity. In a later analysis, most CMV-associated TCR beta chains were found to appear HLA-restricted, with HLA associations seemingly driven largely by CMV exposure. Correlated functional status among segregating V segments might reflect linkage disequilibrium, but an unknown experimental factor could not be ruled out. In a later analysis, several top co-occurrence clusters were reported to appear linked to parvovirus B19, influenza, CMV and Epstein-Barr virus. Specific HLA alleles were associated with 15,000 to 20,000 TCR beta sequences at a false discovery rate of 0.05 in a later analysis. CMV serostatus was the only immune exposure information available for the cohort. Because the 87-base-pair reads could not distinguish some IMGT-functional V segments, including TRBV6-2 and TRBV6-3, those segments were excluded. A later genetic analysis reported fewer N-insertions in productive TCRs among donors in an Asian-associated ancestry cluster than the roughly 720-donor mean. Most TCR sequences were seen in very few donors, while some public TCRs were found in many individuals. In a later analysis, HLA-associated TCR beta chains showed more clonal expansion and lower generation probabilities than non-associated chains that were equally common. Only TCR beta chains were sequenced in this cohort, and the absence of alpha or paired-chain data limited detectable features. In a later genetic analysis, a missense DCLRE1C variant was associated with V-gene and J-gene trimming of TCR beta chains, and the association was replicated in an independent cohort. A further reported finding was that TCR beta sequences accurately predicted the HLA-A and HLA-B alleles for most subjects in the first cohort. Roughly uniform sequencing depth across donors was assumed in presence/absence analyses, although this assumption may not hold. HLA typing was unavailable for some donors at each locus, so association tests used only the typed subset. In an earlier analysis of over 550 of the donors, most TCR beta V segments were observed in productive rearrangements about 87% or about 30% of the time, broadly matching IMGT annotations. Strong co-occurrence of HLA alleles, especially DR and DQ, made assigning TCR associations to individual alleles difficult. In a later analysis, the rate of TCR association differed among HLA loci, with DRB1 alleles having the most associated TCRs and HLA-C alleles having the fewest. Because counts were too low, some 17 rarely observed V segments, including chromosome 9 orphons, were left out of the earlier analysis of some 640 of the donors. The study gave a list of 150 to 200 TCR beta chains associated with cytomegalovirus. A group of highly shared sequence variants was considered likely to be a technical artifact of the sequencing pipeline.

The cohort was made up of 650 to 700 healthy bone marrow donors. All cohort members were sampled while nominally healthy, although unrecorded immune exposures were likely present. The donor tested CMV seronegative and was one of the 352 seronegative cohort members. Each donor provided a peripheral blood sample, and peripheral blood mononuclear cells were used for TCR beta sequencing. Genomic DNA was extracted from the blood cell samples with the Qiagen DNeasy Blood Extraction Kit. The germline V gene (reference sequence) gives CDR1 as SEHNR and CDR2 as FQNEAQ. The CDR3 covers 15 residues, taking in both the cysteine and the phenylalanine. Only CDR3 DNA remains: 45 bases, in frame from the first base. V is clipped by 6 bases and J by 7 bases, and the sequence between their germline boundaries is 20 bases long. Libraries came from the immunoSEQ multiplex PCR assay. A mixture of 60 forward primers for TCR Vbeta segments and 13 reverse primers for TCR Jbeta segments was used in the multiplex PCR. The CDR3 region of rearranged TCR beta genes was amplified from genomic DNA by a multiplex PCR assay. Amplified TCR beta libraries were sequenced as 87-base-pair reads on the Illumina HiSeq System. Processing in the source paper ran as follows. In a later analysis, tens of millions of unique TCR beta chains were counted across the 500 to 850 repertoires, and some 10 million of these chains were shared by at least two donors. A nearest-neighbor algorithm error-corrected the raw reads and collapsed the reads into unique sequences, merging closely related sequences to remove PCR and sequencing errors. To assign V, D and J gene segments, CDR3 sequences were aligned to IMGT reference sequences. Each retained sequence needed at least a six-nucleotide match to both a V gene segment and a J gene segment. Rearrangements were classified as productive when the CDR3 lacked stop codons and remained in frame with V and J, and all other rearrangements were classified as non-productive. Following IMGT convention, CDR3 was defined as the stretch from the second conserved V-encoded cysteine to the conserved J-encoded phenylalanine. The earlier analysis of more than 450 of the donors excluded sequences that lacked an unambiguous match to a single V gene segment. In an earlier analysis of some 590 of the donors, V segments were called functional above 56.7% productive rearrangements and were called segregating when the between-donor standard deviation exceeded 5%. To diagnose cytomegalovirus status from the catalog of TCR beta chain sequences, a statistical classification framework was built. In a later analysis, TCR nucleotide sequences were compared against IMGT/GENE-DB human TR gene sequences so that V and J genes could be assigned. The TCRdist pipeline was used in a later analysis to assign CDR3 sequences and most-parsimonious VDJ recombination scenarios. In a later analysis, every TCR beta chain was defined by the combination of its CDR3 amino acid sequence and its V-gene family, and reads without a unique V-gene family were dropped. To address suspected cross-contamination and a sequencing artifact, a later analysis removed a few hundred highly shared, low-generation-probability nucleotide sequences. A later analysis calculated a clonal expansion index for each public chain from normalized within-repertoire ranks of inferred template counts. A later analysis computed generation probabilities with a VDJ recombination model fitted to out-of-frame rearrangements, and checked the results against IGoR. A later analysis scored TCR-TCR, TCR-HLA and TCR-CMV co-occurrence with hypergeometric tests, applying a repertoire-size bias correction to TCR pairs. False discovery rates were estimated in a later analysis by permuting HLA or CMV assignments 20 times. In a later analysis, co-occurring TCRs were grouped with DBSCAN, and TCRdist sequence similarity was added when clustering was performed within HLA-allele-positive subsets. For co-occurrence clustering, repertoires with fewer than 30,000 or more than 120,000 public chains were excluded, along with five repertoires with anomalous nucleotide sharing. Not all clones reach the TCRdb copy of this immuneACCESS table, which keeps in-frame sequences only. Checked studies attribute under half of the gap to unresolved V genes and leave the rest unexplained. V and J calls plus clone size are reproduced from that table; the DNA served to infer D and trimming. The sample records under 200,000 clones, roughly 90% of which are singletons. The ten top clones hold 0.9% to 1.2% of the sample.

On this clone: It has no known antigen specificity. No much larger clone is present one base from it, and per-base qualities are unavailable.

The receptor's source is a boy between 2 and 10 years old in good health and CMV-seronegative. Material for sequencing was PBMCs. In this chain, TRBV7-9 is recombined with TRBJ2-3; TRBD1 is perhaps the D gene, given 5 matching bases. The CDR3: CASSTQQGVRNTQYF. The DNA sequence is TGTGCCAGCAGTACTCAGCAGGGTGTCAGAAATACGCAGTATTTT.